The present T cell receptor (beta chain) was sequenced within a study of tumor and adjacent non-tumor tissue in lung cancer. Whole-study findings and limits: Patients with more diverse tumor TCRs had worse survival.

The CDR3 covers 15 residues. Germline values: CDR1 SEHNR, CDR2 FQNEAQ (reference sequence). TCRbeta libraries were built with three rounds of nested PCR, modified from ARM-PCR. TCRdb reprocessed the multiplex PCR reads with MiXCR, giving one entry per CDR3 protein. The sample has 94,000 or so distinct CDR3 sequences, 76% seen once. In the case of this clonotype: The antigen is unknown. A read error is possible here, since a much larger clone lies one base away.

No cell sorting was done before RNA was extracted from the tissue. The normal lung tissue was taken more than 3 cm from the tumor edge. This receptor was identified in a woman in her forties or fifties with non-small cell lung cancer. Sequenced input: distant non-tumor lung tissue. The V gene is TRBV7-9, the J gene TRBJ2-1, with D maybe TRBD2 (6 bases). In DNA, the CDR3 is TGTGCCAGCAGCTTGATCGGGAGCTCCTACAATGAGCGGTTCTTC. Residues: CASSLIGSSYNERFF.